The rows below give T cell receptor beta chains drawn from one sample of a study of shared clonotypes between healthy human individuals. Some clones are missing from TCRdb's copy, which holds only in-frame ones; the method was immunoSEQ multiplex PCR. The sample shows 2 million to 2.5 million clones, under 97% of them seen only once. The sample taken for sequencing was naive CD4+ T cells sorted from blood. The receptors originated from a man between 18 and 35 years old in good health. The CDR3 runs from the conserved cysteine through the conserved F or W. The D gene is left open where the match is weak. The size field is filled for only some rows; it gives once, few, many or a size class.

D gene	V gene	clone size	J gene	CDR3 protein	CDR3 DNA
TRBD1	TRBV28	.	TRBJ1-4	CASRGQGNEKLFF	TGTGCCAGCAGGGGACAGGGTAACGAAAAACTGTTTTTT
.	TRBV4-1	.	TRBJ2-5	CASSQDGTSRGETQYF	TGCGCCAGCAGCCAAGACGGGACATCCCGGGGGGAGACCCAGTACTTC
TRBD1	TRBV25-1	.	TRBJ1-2	CASRTGQGGSFGYTF	TGTGCCAGCAGGACCGGACAGGGCGGCTCCTTTGGCTACACCTTC
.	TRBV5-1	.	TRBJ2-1	CASSWGPGEQFF	TGCGCCAGCAGCTGGGGACCCGGTGAGCAGTTCTTC
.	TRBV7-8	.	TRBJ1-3	CASSATGASGNTIYF	TGTGCCAGCAGCGCCACCGGGGCGTCCGGAAACACCATATATTTT
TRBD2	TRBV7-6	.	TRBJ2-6	CASSFSAGVSGANVLTF	TGTGCCAGCAGCTTCTCTGCGGGGGTCTCTGGGGCCAACGTCCTGACTTTC
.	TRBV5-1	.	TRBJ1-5	CASSLSGANQPQHF	TGCGCCAGCAGCTTGTCAGGGGCTAATCAGCCCCAGCATTTT
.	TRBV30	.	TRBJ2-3	CAWSVGMIGTASTDTQYF	TGTGCCTGGAGTGTAGGAATGATCGGGACCGCCAGCACAGATACGCAGTATTTT
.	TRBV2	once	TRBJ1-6	CASRQNYNSPLHF	TGTGCCAGCCGACAGAACTATAATTCACCCCTCCACTTT
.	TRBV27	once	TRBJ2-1	CASSSLGGPNEQFF	TGTGCCAGCAGCTCCCTGGGGGGCCCAAATGAGCAGTTCTTC
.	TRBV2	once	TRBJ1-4	CASHQRMGINEKLFF	TGTGCCAGTCACCAGCGGATGGGGATTAACGAAAAACTGTTTTTT